Sequencing of this T cell receptor (beta chain) was carried out in a study of cytomegalovirus exposure and HLA in healthy donors. Study-wide results and limits: Some TCR beta chains (about 170 of them) were listed as cytomegalovirus-associated. Association of a missense DCLRE1C variant with TCR beta V- and J-gene trimming was reported in a later analysis. A few V segments could not be told apart, such as TRBV6-2 and TRBV6-3, and were left out. Among immune exposure information, only CMV serostatus was available.

Both 60 Vbeta primers and 13 Jbeta primers went into the PCR. Some clones are missing from TCRdb's copy, which holds only in-frame ones; the method was immunoSEQ multiplex PCR. Counted here are 200,000 to 250,000 clones, 81% occurring once; the ten biggest clones make up approximately 8.4%. Of note for this clone: The antigen remains undetermined.

Per germline, CDR1 LNHDA and CDR2 SQIVND (reference sequence). The trim removed 3 bases at V and 6 bases at J, leaving 3 bases unmatched. The CDR3 covers 13 residues. The rearrangement uses TRBV19 and TRBJ1-2, with 8 nucleotides matching TRBD1. The sample was PBMCs. The TCR originated in a woman aged 55-69 years in good health and CMV-seropositive. The CDR3 region is CASSIGQGHGYTF. The CDR3 nucleotides read TGTGCCAGTAGTATCGGACAGGGCCATGGCTACACCTTC.